These T cell receptor beta chains were read from a single sample in a study of blood T cell repertoires in COVID-19. Generated by immunoSEQ multiplex PCR, the TCRdb table keeps only in-frame clones and is missing some. The table includes 150,000 to 180,000 clones, approximately 83% detected once. Sequenced material: peripheral blood. These receptors came from a woman aged 60-70 years with acute or convalescent COVID-19. CDR3s include the opening cysteine and the closing phenylalanine or tryptophan. The D gene is left open where the match is weak. Rows give clone size only sometimes, using once, few, many, or a class for an expanded clone.

v_gene	d_gene	j_gene	abundance	len	CDR3aa	CDR3nt
TRBV4-2	TRBD1	TRBJ2-2	-	17	CASSQDRTGGNTGELFF	TGTGCCAGCAGCCAAGATCGGACAGGAGGCAACACCGGGGAGCTGTTTTTT
TRBV18	TRBD1	TRBJ1-1	-	16	CASSPSVGTGGTEAFF	TGTGCCAGCTCGCCGTCGGTCGGGACAGGGGGCACTGAAGCTTTCTTT
TRBV7-9	-	TRBJ1-1	-	15	CASSPGGRVRTEAFF	TGTGCCAGCAGCCCTGGCGGGAGGGTTCGAACTGAAGCTTTCTTT
TRBV19	TRBD1	TRBJ1-2	-	16	CASSIWATGSNYGYTF	TGTGCCAGTAGTATTTGGGCGACAGGGTCCAACTATGGCTACACCTTC
TRBV2	TRBD1	TRBJ2-5	-	14	CASSLNRDRETQYF	TGTGCCAGCAGCCTCAACCGGGACAGAGAGACCCAGTACTTC
TRBV2	TRBD2	TRBJ2-5	-	15	CASSEDSGRKETQYF	TGTGCCAGCAGTGAAGATAGCGGGAGAAAAGAGACCCAGTACTTC
TRBV30	TRBD1	TRBJ1-4	-	14	CAWSAGTGNEKLFF	TGTGCCTGGAGTGCGGGGACAGGGAACGAAAAACTGTTTTTT
TRBV30	-	TRBJ1-6	-	15	CAWRSLGSYNSPLHF	TGTGCCTGGCGCAGTCTAGGCTCCTATAATTCACCCCTCCACTTT
TRBV30	-	TRBJ1-5	-	14	CAWSVHVGNQPQHF	TGTGCCTGGAGTGTACACGTGGGCAATCAGCCCCAGCATTTT
TRBV3-1/TRBV3-2	TRBD2	TRBJ2-2	-	15	CASSRRGANTGELFF	TGTGCCAGCAGCCGGCGGGGGGCTAACACCGGGGAGCTGTTTTTT
TRBV6-6	-	TRBJ1-5	-	15	CASTNGQYSNQPQHF	TGTGCCAGCACTAACGGACAGTATAGCAATCAGCCCCAGCATTTT
TRBV19	-	TRBJ2-1	-	15	CASSISTRFDNEQFF	TGTGCCAGTAGTATCTCCACGAGGTTCGACAATGAGCAGTTCTTC
TRBV7-2	-	TRBJ1-2	-	16	CASSPSAAGGRYGYTF	TGTGCCAGCAGTCCTTCGGCGGCAGGAGGTCGCTATGGCTACACCTTC
TRBV9	-	TRBJ2-3	-	12	CASSVTGSRQYF	TGTGCCAGCAGCGTAACCGGGTCTCGGCAGTATTTT
TRBV5-1	TRBD1	TRBJ2-1	-	16	CASSTGTGGPYNEQFF	TGCGCCAGCAGCACCGGGACAGGGGGTCCCTACAATGAGCAGTTCTTC
TRBV23-1	-	TRBJ1-5	few	15	CASSQSRRSGEPQHF	TGCGCCAGCAGTCAATCGAGGCGGTCAGGGGAACCCCAGCATTTT
TRBV9	TRBD1	TRBJ1-2	-	15	CASSVQGAEPYGYTF	TGTGCCAGCAGCGTCCAGGGGGCCGAGCCCTATGGCTACACCTTC